This T cell receptor beta chain comes out of a study of T-cell memory formation after mild COVID-19. A 5'RACE reaction primed in the constant segment made cDNA libraries of TCR alpha and TCR beta, and these carried sample barcodes and UMIs. MiXCR, run by TCRdb on the 5' RACE reads, gives a single entry per CDR3 protein. This sample has approximately 250,000 distinct CDR3 sequences, with 15% found just once. The junction had 6 bases not matched to a gene; V was cut back by 1 base and J by 10 bases. The CDR3 spans 14 residues. Germline CDR1 and CDR2: SGHAT and FQDESV (reference sequence). Findings of the study overall: CD4/CD8 balance held among clones contracting day 15 to 85, and later expanders leaned CD4+. The study detected some responding clones in pre-infection memory, suggesting cross-reactive memory joined.

This clonotype was counted only a few times. The target antigen is unknown. The receptor comes from an adult woman who had mild COVID-19 (a few samples of this study predate the infection). Cell type and time point are not known. The J gene is TRBJ2-1, the V gene TRBV11-1; TRBD2 matches at 8 bases. Sequencing used PBMCs or a T cell subset sorted from them (not recorded which). CDR3 in DNA: TGTGCCAGCAGCTTAGGGACCGGGACTAGAGAGCAGTTCTTC. Residues: CASSLGTGTREQFF.